This TCR beta chain was sequenced during a study of blood T cell repertoires in COVID-19. The CDR3 covers 15 residues. Germline lookup yields CDR1 MDHEN and CDR2 SYDVKM. With 6 bases clipped from V and 6 bases from J, the junction kept 10 bases outside the gene matches. Clones were sequenced by immunoSEQ multiplex PCR, and TCRdb holds only the in-frame ones, with some missing. The sample includes more than 250,000 clones, roughly 89% of them seen just once. The chain recombines TRBV28 with TRBJ2-7; TRBD1 agrees at 11 bases. This clonotype was obtained from a woman aged 18-29 years with acute COVID-19. The sequenced material came from PBMCs or T cells enriched from blood (not recorded which). The CDR3, as DNA: TGTGCCAGCAGCAGCCCCGGGACAGGGGGTATCGAGCAGTACTTC. Residues: CASSSPGTGGIEQYF. The full variable domain, completed using reference TRBV28 and TRBJ2-7, is DVKVTQSSRYLVKRTGEKVFLECVQDMDHENMFWYRQDPGLGLRLIYFSYDVKMKEKGDIPEGYSVSREKKERFSLILESASTNQTSMYLCASSSPGTGGIEQYFGPGTRLTVT.